This T cell receptor beta chain was identified during a study of circulating and synovial CD4+ cells in juvenile arthritis (dated by TCRdb to the mid-2010s). Background on the whole study: Within each patient, the study compared the TCRbeta CDR3 repertoires of three groups: circulating HLA-DR+ CD4 T cells, bulk blood CD4 T cells, and synovial CD4 T cells. Repertoire sequencing was performed with the aim of confirming enrichment of synovial clonotypes in a circulating synovial-like CD4 T cell subset. The full study reports these points: Compared with bulk blood CD4 repertoires, both the synovial and the circulating pathogenic-like lymphocyte repertoires were less diverse, and some CPL samples were as oligoclonal as synovium. Because overlap with synovium rose as sequencing depth increased, the measured fractions of shared clonotypes likely underestimated the overlap of the full repertoire. Because T cell genome counts differed by at least an order of magnitude between CPL and bulk blood CD4 samples, sample-size effects were addressed. No difference between circulating pathogenic-like lymphocytes and bulk blood T cells was detected by traditional Vbeta family usage analysis. Circulating pathogenic-like lymphocytes were found to cluster with synovial T cells, and a substantially higher fraction of CDR3 sequences was shared with synovium by circulating pathogenic-like lymphocytes than by bulk blood.

The receptor library was made with the immunoSEQ multiplex PCR assay. TCRbeta CDR3 sequencing was performed as a commercial service by an external provider. The authors' analysis ran thus. The analyses used productive nucleotide sequences together with amino acid sequences obtained by in silico translation. To equalise sample size, diversity was assessed as Renyi entropy across alpha values by taking the median of 200 repeated subsamples. Pairwise repertoire distance was calculated as one minus the Chao-modified Jaccard index, correcting for under-sampling, and used for clustering. Frequency-weighted overlap with synovial clonotypes was calculated across 200 sample sizes, using 200 draws without replacement for each, and the value reported was the one at the size of the smaller sample. Sourced from immuneACCESS, this table was stored by TCRdb with only in-frame sequences that have V and J called. A share of the clones is absent; for the studies checked, an unresolved V gene accounts for under half, and the remainder has no known explanation. That table gives V, J and clone size, and the DNA gave D and trimming. This sample comprises roughly 2,000 clones, about 91% of them detected only once. Around 2% of the sample goes to the ten largest clones.

The sequenced samples were obtained from patients with active juvenile idiopathic arthritis. For each patient, circulating pathogenic-like lymphocytes were obtained from less than 12 mL of blood. Circulating pathogenic-like lymphocytes were isolated from peripheral blood mononuclear cells by sorting HLA-DR+CD14-CD3+CD4+CD25low/- cells. Right after thawing, the cells went straight into sorting, and Live/Dead Fixable Near-IR Stain was used to exclude dead cells. HLA-DR was selected as the sorting marker because HLA-DR is a surface protein that apparently lacks signalling activity in T cells. In regard to this clone: Its specific antigen is unknown. No clone much larger than this one lies a single base away; base qualities are absent.

V drops 5 bases and J drops 0 bases, leaving 11 bases in between. Reading from cysteine to phenylalanine, the CDR3 counts 15 amino acids. Here the CDR3 DNA is all that survives: 45 bases in frame from base 1. Taken from the germline V gene, the CDR1 and CDR2 loops are SGHTA and FQGNSA. This receptor was identified in a human donor with juvenile idiopathic arthritis. Sequenced sample: HLA-DR+ CD4+ T cells from blood. Sample cell subset or site, as interpreted from the label and publication: circulating pathogenic-like lymphocytes, sorted as HLA-DR+CD14-CD3+CD4+CD25low/- blood T cells. The chain employs TRBV7-2 and TRBJ2-1; TRBD2 could be the D gene, as 6 bases match. CDR3 protein: CASSLTSPSYNEQFF. The bases are TGTGCCAGCAGCCTGACTAGTCCCTCCTACAATGAGCAGTTCTTC.